One sample yielded the 29 T cell receptor beta chains listed below, sequenced in a study of shared clonotypes between healthy human individuals (dated by TCRdb to 2020 to 2021). The method was the immunoSEQ multiplex PCR assay. Held by TCRdb, this immuneACCESS table contains in-frame sequences only and omits some clones. Under half of the omission traces to an unresolved V gene where checked; the cause of the rest is unknown. Within this sample are 550,000 to 600,000 clones, with around 76% of them counted one time only. The ten biggest clones cover more than 10% of the sample. Specimen: PBMCs. Receptor source: a woman between 35 and 50 years old in good health. Some clones in this sample may be carry-over from other donors' samples.

The chain recombines TRBV6-1 with TRBJ1-4, with D uncertain. CDR3 size: 14 residues. Trimming removed 5 bases at V and 0 bases at J, with 7 bases between. Germline V gene sequence: CDR1 MNHNS, CDR2 SASEGT. For the CDR3, the DNA is TGTGCCAGCAGTTTGGTTGCAACTAATGAAAAACTGTTTTTT. Translation: CASSLVATNEKLFF.

In the case of this clone: The junction departs from the called germline gene at one end, perhaps through a read error. The V call is TRBV7-7, the J call TRBJ2-1; D is uncertain. Germline CDR1 is SSHAT and CDR2 is FNYEAQ (reference sequence). This CDR3 region has 13 residues. The CDR3 protein is CASSPAHNNEQFF. The CDR3 DNA follows: TGTGCTAGCAGCCCAGCCCACAACAATGAGCAGTTCTTC. The whole variable domain, remainder taken from reference TRBV7-7 and TRBJ2-1, is GAGVSQSPRYKVTKRGQDVTLRCDPISSHATLYWYQQALGQGPEFLTYFNYEAQPDKSGLPSDRFSAERPEGSISTLTIQRTEQRDSAMYRCASSPAHNNEQFFGPGTRLTVL.

The rearrangement uses TRBV2 and TRBJ1-1, with TRBD1 matching 8 bases. V lost 5 bases, J lost 8 bases, and 13 bases stayed unmatched. CDR3 length: 15 amino acids. CDR1 and CDR2 from the germline V gene are SNHLY and FYNNEI. CDR3 in DNA: TGTGCCAGCAGTCGAGGGTACCAGGGGGCGTCGGAAGCTTTCTTT. The encoded protein is CASSRGYQGASEAFF. The complete variable domain, with remaining parts taken from reference TRBV2 and TRBJ1-1, reads EPEVTQTPSHQVTQMGQEVILRCVPISNHLYFYWYRQILGQKVEFLVSFYNNEISEKSEIFDDQFSVERPDGSNFTLKIRSTKLEDSAMYFCASSRGYQGASEAFFGQGTRLTVV.

The J gene is TRBJ1-5, the V gene TRBV6-6; no definite D call. This CDR3 contains 13 residues. Trimming took 4 bases from V and 1 from J, leaving 5 bases between them. The germline V gene has CDR1 MNHNY and CDR2 SVGAGI (reference sequence). The CDR3, as DNA: TGTGCCAGCAGTTCCCAAAGCAATCAGCCCCAGCATTTT. Its protein product is CASSSQSNQPQHF.

This clone was observed once. CDR3 sequence reads: CASSGHGSSYEQYF. DNA of the CDR3: TGTGCCAGCAGCGGACATGGAAGCTCCTACGAGCAGTACTTC. The V and J genes are TRBV2 and TRBJ2-7, with D possibly matching TRBD1 (5 bases). V was pared by 6 bases and J by 0 bases, with 12 bases between. Germline values: CDR1 SNHLY, CDR2 FYNNEI. This CDR3 is 14 amino acids long. Drawing the rest from reference TRBV2 and TRBJ2-7, the complete variable domain is EPEVTQTPSHQVTQMGQEVILRCVPISNHLYFYWYRQILGQKVEFLVSFYNNEISEKSEIFDDQFSVERPDGSNFTLKIRSTKLEDSAMYFCASSGHGSSYEQYFGPGTRLTVT.

This chain links TRBV30 with TRBJ1-6; D might be TRBD1 (5 bases). CDR1 is GTSNPN and CDR2 is SVGIG in the germline V gene (reference sequence). V gave up 7 bases and J gave up 5 bases, with 12 bases separating them. The CDR3 runs 13 residues. CDR3 bases: TGTGCCTCGACAGAAACGAATAATTCACCCCTCCACTTT. It codes for CASTETNNSPLHF.

The chain carries TRBV5-3 and TRBJ2-7; D is ambiguous. TRBV5-3 is annotated as an ORF whose role is uncertain. The CDR3 sequence is 13 residues long. V was shortened by 1 base and J by 0 bases, with 5 bases between the two germline ends. The CDR3 here is CARSLSPSYEQYF. As DNA, the CDR3 is TGTGCCAGAAGCTTGTCTCCCTCCTACGAGCAGTACTTC.

The gene calls are TRBV10-3 and TRBJ1-4; 8 bases are shared with TRBD1. This CDR3 is built from 16 residues. V trimming: 3 bases; J trimming: 0 bases; junction bases outside the gene matches: 3. Germline V gene lookup returns CDR1 ENHRY and CDR2 SYGVKD. The CDR3 here is CAISDQQGATNEKLFF. The DNA for the CDR3 is TGTGCCATCAGTGACCAACAGGGGGCAACTAATGAAAAACTGTTTTTT.

This clone occurred once. The genes are TRBV27 and TRBJ2-2; no clear D. The CDR3 is 14 residues long. Germline assignment: CDR1 MNHEY and CDR2 SMNVEV (reference sequence). V lost 4 bases, J lost 1 base, and 7 bases lay in between. CDR3 residues: CASSSDLNTGELFF. CDR3 nucleotide sequence: TGTGCCAGCAGTTCCGATCTGAACACCGGGGAGCTGTTTTTT.

Points on this clone: A single base separates this from a much larger clone, so it may be a read error. The chain has TRBV27 and TRBJ2-7; possible D gene TRBD1, 6 bases. Trimming pared 5 bases from V and 3 bases from J, leaving 11 bases between. Looked up from germline, CDR1 is MNHEY and CDR2 is SMNVEV (reference sequence). The CDR3 consists of 13 residues. The DNA of the CDR3 is TGTGCCAGCAGTCTTAAAGGGGGCTACGAGCAGTACTTC. It translates to CASSLKGGYEQYF.

V gene TRBV6-1 combines with J gene TRBJ2-3; possibly TRBD1 or TRBD2 for D (5 bases each). The CDR3 contains 15 residues. V dropped 3 bases and J dropped 0 bases, with 10 bases sitting between them. Germline V gene sequence: CDR1 MNHNS, CDR2 SASEGT. In DNA form, the CDR3 reads TGTGCCAGCAGTGAGGGACCTACGAGCACAGATACGCAGTATTTT. It yields the protein CASSEGPTSTDTQYF.

This clone was found once. This CDR3 reads CASSLGQGTREQYF. The CDR3 nucleotides read TGTGCCAGCAGCCTGGGACAGGGAACACGCGAGCAGTACTTC. The genes are TRBV7-2 and TRBJ2-7, with 9 positions matching TRBD1. The CDR3 loop spans 14 amino acids. V lost 5 bases and J lost 6; bases outside the gene matches: 8. Germline V gives CDR1 SGHTA, CDR2 FQGNSA.

CDR3 nucleotide sequence: TGTGCCAGTAGTATTATGGGGGGAGGGGGCAATCAGCCCCAGCATTTT. It encodes CASSIMGGGGNQPQHF. The genes are TRBV19 and TRBJ1-5, with D possibly TRBD1 on 5 matching bases. This CDR3 contains 16 residues. V was trimmed by 3 bases and J by 2 bases, leaving 14 bases between them. The germline CDR1 and CDR2 sequences are LNHDA and SQIVND (reference sequence).

This clone was seen a few times. The J gene is TRBJ1-5, the V gene TRBV10-3; possible D gene TRBD1, 6 bases. CDR1 is ENHRY and CDR2 is SYGVKD in the germline V gene. The CDR3 has 13 amino acids. V lost 2 bases and J lost 5, with 7 bases in between. The CDR3: CAISEDRYQPQHF. The CDR3 DNA follows: TGTGCCATCAGTGAGGACAGGTATCAGCCCCAGCATTTT.

As for this clone: A clone one base away is much larger, so this may be a read error. Other nucleotide sequences in the sample specify the same CDR3. The V call is TRBV6-1, the J call TRBJ1-1, with D unresolved. Germline assignment: CDR1 MNHNS and CDR2 SASEGT. This CDR3 has 12 residues. Trimming stripped 6 bases from V and 0 bases from J, with 5 bases between. The CDR3 loop is CASSLMNTEAFF. CDR3 nucleotide sequence: TGTGCCAGCAGCTTAATGAACACTGAAGCTTTCTTT.

The genes are TRBV28 and TRBJ2-7, with D possibly TRBD2 on 5 matching bases. Germline CDR1 reads MDHEN; CDR2 reads SYDVKM. V was clipped by 4 bases and J by 10 bases, with 32 bases between them. This CDR3 region has 18 residues. The CDR3 DNA reads TGTGCCAGCAGTTCCCCGGGTTGGGGTGGTGGGCGGGCCTTATTCCAGTACTTC. Encoded protein: CASSSPGWGGGRALFQYF.

The chain carries TRBV18 and TRBJ2-4; TRBD1 matches at 8 bases. Germline CDR1 is KGHSH and CDR2 is LQKENI. The CDR3 loop spans 16 amino acids. V trimming: 0 bases; J trimming: 5 bases; junction bases outside the gene matches: 6. The CDR3 nucleotides are TGTGCCAGCTCACCACCTCGGACAGGGTTCGAAAACATTCAGTACTTC. Amino acid sequence: CASSPPRTGFENIQYF. Based on the CDR3 plus reference TRBV18 and TRBJ2-4, the full variable domain is NAGVMQNPRHLVRRRGQEARLRCSPMKGHSHVYWYRQLPEEGLKFMVYLQKENIIDESGMPKERFSAEFPKEGPSILRIQQVVRGDSAAYFCASSPPRTGFENIQYFGAGTRLSVL.

This clone was observed once. This chain joins TRBV5-1 and TRBJ2-3; 7 nucleotides match TRBD1. Germline V lookup: CDR1 SGHRS, CDR2 YFSETQ. The trim removed 5 bases at V and 1 base at J, leaving 4 bases unmatched. The CDR3 runs to 14 residues. CDR3 region: CASRSTGGTDTQYF. CDR3 nucleotides: TGCGCCAGCAGGTCCACAGGGGGCACAGATACGCAGTATTTT.

The V call is TRBV2, the J call TRBJ1-4, with 9 bases matching TRBD1. Germline CDR1 reads SNHLY; CDR2 reads FYNNEI. The CDR3 loop spans 14 amino acids. Unmatched junction bases numbered 5, after V lost 5 bases and J lost 7 bases. The DNA of the CDR3 is TGTGCCAGCAGTAGACAGGGGGGCGTTGAAAAACTGTTTTTT. The encoded protein is CASSRQGGVEKLFF.

This clone was picked up one time. This chain connects TRBV30 to TRBJ2-6, with D maybe TRBD1 (6 bases). CDR3 length: 16 residues. Trimming removed 5 bases at V and 0 bases at J, with 14 bases between. The V gene's germline CDR1 is GTSNPN and CDR2 SVGIG (reference sequence). The CDR3 DNA is TGTGCCTGGGCAGGGGACACGATCTCTGGGGCCAACGTCCTGACTTTC. Translation gives CAWAGDTISGANVLTF.

This clone was detected only once. CDR3 in DNA: TGTGCCAGCAGTCACGGACTAGCGGGAGTCACCGGGGAGCTGTTTTTT. It encodes CASSHGLAGVTGELFF. The rearrangement joins TRBV27 to TRBJ2-2, with 13 nucleotides matching TRBD2. The CDR3 is 16 amino acids. CDR1 is MNHEY and CDR2 is SMNVEV in the germline V gene (reference sequence). J was trimmed by 4 bases and V by 5 bases; bases with no gene match: 4.

This clone was observed a few times. A clone one base away is much larger, so this may be a read error. The V and J genes are TRBV7-3 and TRBJ2-1; TRBD2 aligns across 10 bases. Germline V CDR1 and CDR2: SGHTA, FQGTGA. V shed 5 bases, J shed 4 bases, and the junction held 5 bases outside the gene matches. The CDR3 loop spans 15 amino acids. In nucleotides, the CDR3 is TGTGCCAGCAGCCCCGGGACTAGCGTATACAATGAGCAGTTCTTC. It yields the protein CASSPGTSVYNEQFF.

The chain links TRBV2 to TRBJ2-1; 10 nucleotides agree with TRBD2. The CDR3 is 15 residues long. The J segment lost 6 bases and the V segment lost 5 bases, leaving 7 bases of the junction unmatched. Germline lookup yields CDR1 SNHLY and CDR2 FYNNEI. The CDR3 sequence is CASSTSGLAPNEQFF. The CDR3 DNA follows: TGTGCCAGCAGTACCTCGGGACTAGCGCCCAATGAGCAGTTCTTC.

About this clone itself: A much larger clone differs from this one at a single base, so this may be a read error. The identical CDR3 is also encoded by other nucleotide sequences in the sample. The gene calls are TRBV28 and TRBJ2-2; tentatively, D is TRBD1 (5 bases). This CDR3 is 13 amino acids long. Trimming removed 2 bases at V and 6 bases at J, with 7 bases between. Germline V gene data show CDR1 as MDHEN and CDR2 as SYDVKM. This CDR3 reads CASSLGAPGELFF. Here the CDR3 DNA reads TGTGCCAGCAGTTTAGGGGCCCCCGGGGAGCTGTTTTTT. The full variable domain, with the rest looked up from reference TRBV28 and TRBJ2-2, is DVKVTQSSRYLVKRTGEKVFLECVQDMDHENMFWYRQDPGLGLRLIYFSYDVKMKEKGDIPEGYSVSREKKERFSLILESASTNQTSMYLCASSLGAPGELFFGEGSRLTVL.

This chain uses TRBV6-5 with TRBJ2-3; 7 bases are shared with TRBD2. Losses at the gene ends were 6 bases for V and 2 bases for J; bases not matched to a gene: 8. The CDR3 has 15 amino acids. Germline V gives CDR1 MNHEY, CDR2 SVGAGI. CDR3 region: CASSLGTMHTDTQYF. The CDR3 DNA is TGTGCCAGCAGCCTCGGGACTATGCACACAGATACGCAGTATTTT.

V gene TRBV4-1 combines with J gene TRBJ2-1; TRBD2 matches 8 bases. Looked up from germline, CDR1 is MGHRA and CDR2 is YSYEKL. The CDR3 covers 14 residues. Losses at the gene ends were 4 bases for V and 8 bases for J; bases not matched to a gene: 7. DNA of the CDR3: TGCGCCAGCAGCCTCCGGGAGGGCAGGTATGAGCAGTTCTTC. Its protein product is CASSLREGRYEQFF.

V and J are TRBV18 and TRBJ2-5; D is unresolved. V shed 2 bases and J shed 4 bases, with 8 bases lying between them. The length of the CDR3 is 13 residues. CDR1 and CDR2 from the germline V gene are KGHSH and LQKENI. CDR3 amino acids: CASSPSETETQYF. The CDR3 nucleotides read TGTGCCAGCTCACCAAGTGAGACAGAGACCCAGTACTTC.

This clone was seen repeatedly, ten times or more. The chain employs TRBV27 and TRBJ2-7; weak D call: TRBD1 (6 bases). Germline V gene sequence: CDR1 MNHEY, CDR2 SMNVEV (reference sequence). V gave up 3 bases and J gave up 2 bases, with 14 bases separating them. The CDR3 length is 15 residues. CDR3 nucleotides: TGTGCCAGCAGTTTGGGGGCAGGGCGTCCCTACGAGCAGTACTTC. Translation gives CASSLGAGRPYEQYF.

The chain has TRBV7-7 and TRBJ2-5; perhaps TRBD2 as D (6 bases). This CDR3 has 14 residues. CDR1 is SSHAT and CDR2 is FNYEAQ in the germline V gene (reference sequence). V lost 8 bases and J 3 bases, leaving 16 bases between the germline ends. The CDR3 here is CASGRLGGEETQYF. CDR3 bases: TGTGCCAGCGGCCGACTAGGTGGTGAAGAGACCCAGTACTTC. Looking up the rest from reference TRBV7-7 and TRBJ2-5 gives the full variable domain: GAGVSQSPRYKVTKRGQDVTLRCDPISSHATLYWYQQALGQGPEFLTYFNYEAQPDKSGLPSDRFSAERPEGSISTLTIQRTEQRDSAMYRCASGRLGGEETQYFGPGTRLLVL.